These 20 T cell receptor beta chains originate from one sample sequenced in a study of vaccination and CD4 T cells after COVID-19. The Oncomine TCR Beta short-read assay generated sequence data from the DNA of cultured CD4+ T cells. In TCRdb, the PCR reads were re-called with MiXCR into one record per CDR3 protein. The sample contains 13,000 or so distinct CDR3 sequences, 40% to 45% of which appear only once. These receptors lack a known antigen. Treatment of the sample: 10-day PBMC culture with coronavirus spike peptide pools or control peptides (ViraFEST assay). The source material was CD4+ T cells from blood, cultured in vitro. All receptors come from a human donor who had recovered from COVID-19.

The sample holds a few counts of this clonotype. This sequence joins TRBV4-1 and TRBJ1-5, with D maybe TRBD1 (6 bases). Germline CDR1 is MGHRA and CDR2 is YSYEKL. Between the trimmed V and J ends, which lost 0 bases and 7 bases, there was a span of 16 bases. The CDR3 consists of 16 residues. The CDR3 sequence is CASSQDFEGVGQPQHF. In DNA, the CDR3 is TGCGCCAGCAGCCAAGATTTCGAGGGGGTGGGCCAGCCCCAGCATTTT.

In its sample, this clonotype was seen a few times. At one end the junction does not follow the germline gene, possibly because of a read error. The V gene is TRBV5-3, the J gene TRBJ1-2; TRBD1 agrees at 7 bases. TRBV5-3 is marked as an open reading frame, function uncertain. This CDR3 is 15 amino acids long. In DNA, the CDR3 is TGTGCCAGCAGCTTGTCAGGGAGGGGGCGAAATGGCTACACCTTC. It is translated as CASSLSGRGRNGYTF.

In this sample, this clonotype turned up once. J is TRBJ1-2 and V is TRBV6-2 or TRBV6-3; D might be TRBD1 (6 bases). The V gene's germline CDR1 is MNHEY and CDR2 SVGEGT. Trimming took 8 bases from V and 4 from J, leaving 14 bases between them. This CDR3 has 13 amino acids. The CDR3: CASHRDTTYGYTF. CDR3 DNA sequence: TGTGCCAGCCACCGGGACACAACCTATGGCTACACCTTC.

For this clonotype: Possible read error: a much larger clone is one base away. CDR3 nucleotide sequence: TGTGCCAGCAGCTCTATGGCTCATCCGGCGACCCAGTACTTC. Translation gives CASSSMAHPATQYF. The gene calls are TRBV5-6 and TRBJ2-5; no clear D. Germline lookup yields CDR1 SGHDT and CDR2 YYEEEE. CDR3 size: 14 residues. V lost 3 bases to trimming and J lost 7 bases, with 16 bases between them.

This CDR3 is CASSSVAGGSPLHF. Written as DNA, the CDR3 is TGTGCCAGCAGCTCGGTGGCAGGGGGATCACCCCTCCACTTT. The chain uses TRBV7-9 and TRBJ1-6; 7 nucleotides match TRBD1. Germline CDR1 SEHNR, CDR2 FQNEAQ (reference sequence). Trimming cost V 4 bases and J 10 bases; bases outside gene matches: 7. This CDR3 is 14 amino acids long.

The chain carries TRBV27 and TRBJ2-5; no clear D gene. Deletions cut 3 bases from V and 5 bases from J, with 10 bases between. The germline V gene has CDR1 MNHEY and CDR2 SMNVEV (reference sequence). The CDR3 length is 13 residues. CDR3 amino acids: CASSFHYEETQYF. The CDR3 DNA follows: TGTGCCAGCAGTTTTCATTACGAGGAGACCCAGTACTTC.

The table lists this clonotype with a few counts. The chain employs TRBV3-1 and TRBJ2-1, with unresolved D. V lost 1 base and J 5 bases, leaving 15 bases between the germline ends. CDR3 size: 16 residues. CDR1 is LGHDT and CDR2 is YNNKEL in the germline V gene (reference sequence). CDR3: CASSQVILVSHNEQFF. The CDR3, as DNA: TGTGCCAGCAGCCAAGTCATCCTTGTGTCCCACAATGAGCAGTTCTTC.

V usage is TRBV20-1 and J usage is TRBJ1-2, with D possibly TRBD1 on 5 matching bases. Trimming took 2 bases from V and 8 from J, leaving 9 bases between them. Germline V CDR1 and CDR2: DFQATT, SNEGSKA (reference sequence). CDR3 length: 11 residues. The CDR3 sequence is CSARSGPGYTF. The CDR3 DNA reads TGCAGTGCTAGATCGGGGCCGGGCTACACCTTC.

This CDR3 is CASSLPGGATDTQYF. The DNA of the CDR3 is TGCGCCAGCAGCTTGCCGGGGGGCGCGACAGATACGCAGTATTTT. The genes are TRBV5-1 and TRBJ2-3; possible D gene TRBD2, 7 bases. CDR1 and CDR2 (germline): SGHRS, YFSETQ. The CDR3 totals 15 residues. V lost 1 base, J lost 3 bases, and 12 bases lay in between.

CDR3 region: CASSLQGFQPQHF. CDR3 nucleotide sequence: TGTGCCAGCAGCTTACAGGGGTTTCAGCCCCAGCATTTT. V usage is TRBV7-2 and J usage is TRBJ1-5; possible D gene TRBD1, 6 bases. The CDR3 runs to 13 residues. The V gene lost 2 bases and the J gene lost 6 bases, with 8 bases spanning the gap. Germline assignment: CDR1 SGHTA and CDR2 FQGNSA.

The chain combines TRBV7-2 with TRBJ1-5; the D is unclear. Germline V lookup: CDR1 SGHTA, CDR2 FQGNSA. V lost 2 bases, J lost 1 base, and 9 bases lay in between. CDR3 length: 15 amino acids. This CDR3 is CASSLTPGSNQPQHF. CDR3 DNA: TGTGCCAGCAGCTTAACGCCTGGGAGCAATCAGCCCCAGCATTTT.

The gene calls are TRBV20-1 and TRBJ1-1, with a possible D match to TRBD1 (5 bases). Germline V gene data show CDR1 as DFQATT and CDR2 as SNEGSKA (reference sequence). CDR3 length: 13 amino acids. V lost 0 bases and J lost 6, with 11 bases in between. The CDR3 loop reads CSARDKGPPEAFF. CDR3 DNA: TGCAGTGCTAGAGATAAGGGGCCCCCTGAAGCTTTCTTT.

This clonotype was detected only a few times. The CDR3 reads CASKDPRDSPLHF. The CDR3 DNA sequence: TGCGCCAGCAAGGATCCCCGGGATTCACCCCTCCACTTT. The chain employs TRBV10-2 and TRBJ1-6, with D uncertain. The CDR3 has 13 amino acids. Germline V lookup: CDR1 WSHSY, CDR2 SAAADI. V was cut by 7 bases and J by 8 bases, with 12 bases left in between.

The rearrangement links TRBV6-1 to TRBJ1-2, with TRBD1 as a possible D gene (6 bases). The germline V and J ends were trimmed by 7 bases and 4 bases, with 13 bases remaining between them. Germline CDR1 is MNHNS and CDR2 is SASEGT. This CDR3 has 13 residues. The CDR3 spells CASTDRFGYGYTF. The CDR3 DNA is TGTGCCAGCACTGACAGGTTCGGCTATGGCTACACCTTC.

In its sample, this clonotype was seen a few times. This sequence joins TRBV6-5 and TRBJ1-6; D unresolved. Germline CDR1 MNHEY, CDR2 SVGAGI. Trimming pared 3 bases from V and 5 bases from J, leaving 8 bases between. CDR3 size: 14 residues. The DNA for the CDR3 is TGTGCCAGCAGTTATTCAGGAAATAATTCACCCCTCCACTTT. Residues: CASSYSGNNSPLHF.

This clonotype was detected a few times. The chain links TRBV19 to TRBJ1-5; D remains ambiguous. The CDR3 sequence is 14 residues long. V was pared by 4 bases and J by 3 bases, with 10 bases between. Germline loops: CDR1 LNHDA, CDR2 SQIVND (reference sequence). The CDR3 DNA sequence: TGTGCCAGTAGTAGGTCAGGAATCAATCAGCCCCAGCATTTT. The encoded protein is CASSRSGINQPQHF.

Note on this clonotype: Its ends do not fully match the called genes, so a read error is possible. V is TRBV20-1 and J is TRBJ1-1, with 8 bases matching TRBD1. The CDR3 is 14 amino acids. CDR1 DFQATT and CDR2 SNEGSKA come from the germline V gene (reference sequence). Written as DNA, the CDR3 is TGCGGTGCTACAACAGGGGGAATCGTCACTGAAGCTTTCTTT. Protein sequence: CGATTGGIVTEAFF.

This clonotype was recorded a few times. V usage is TRBV20-1 and J usage is TRBJ2-1; no firm D call. Germline CDR1 reads DFQATT; CDR2 reads SNEGSKA (reference sequence). V was trimmed by 8 bases and J by 5 bases, leaving 22 bases between them. The CDR3 totals 15 residues. The chain's CDR3 is CSTEVGWTVNNEQFF. DNA of the CDR3: TGCAGTACCGAAGTAGGGTGGACGGTGAACAATGAGCAGTTCTTC.

This clonotype was picked up a small number of times. The chain couples TRBV2 to TRBJ1-2, with 10 bases matching TRBD1. The junction had 15 bases not matched to a gene; V was cut back by 6 bases and J by 14 bases. CDR1 is SNHLY and CDR2 is FYNNEI in the germline V gene. CDR3 length: 14 residues. The CDR3, as DNA: TGTGCCAGCAGGGATAATGGACAGGGGGTAATGTGGACCTTC. Amino acids: CASRDNGQGVMWTF.

Only one count was recorded for this clonotype. The chain links TRBV11-2 to TRBJ2-1; tentatively, D is TRBD2 (6 bases). Germline-derived CDR1 and CDR2 are SGHAT and FQNNGV. The CDR3 is made up of 16 amino acids. V gave up 1 base and J gave up 4 bases, with 14 bases separating them. CDR3 amino acids: CASSLGSGYRYNEQFF. The CDR3, as DNA: TGTGCCAGCAGCTTAGGTAGCGGATACCGGTACAATGAGCAGTTCTTC.